Listed below are T cell receptor beta chains from one sample, sequenced in a study of blood T cell repertoires in COVID-19. Clones were read by immunoSEQ multiplex PCR, and TCRdb kept only the in-frame ones, dropping some. Altogether about 220,000 clones are present, over 75% being singletons, with the ten largest covering under 4%. What was sequenced was PBMCs or T cells enriched from blood (not recorded which). The receptor set was obtained from a woman between 18 and 29 years old in a cohort exposed to, infected with or recovered from COVID-19 (not recorded which). Each CDR3 is given with its conserved first and last residue. D genes are given only for firm matches. Not all rows give a size; the values are once, few, many and, for expanded clones, a class.

TRBV18	TRBJ2-1	-	-	CASSLPGTPLRNEQFF	TGTGCCAGCTCTCTGCCTGGGACTCCCCTGAGGAATGAGCAGTTCTTC
TRBV5-4	TRBJ2-5	-	-	CASSPDTPQETQYF	TGTGCCAGCAGCCCGGACACTCCTCAAGAGACCCAGTACTTC
TRBV6-5	TRBJ1-2	TRBD1	-	CASSYGGQGGYGYTF	TGTGCCAGCAGTTACGGGGGCCAGGGGGGCTATGGCTACACCTTC
TRBV5-1	TRBJ1-1	-	-	CASSLSSGLGTEAFF	TGCGCCAGCAGCTTGTCCTCGGGGTTGGGAACTGAAGCTTTCTTT
TRBV10-3	TRBJ2-1	TRBD2	-	CAISGLGLADNEQFF	TGTGCCATCAGTGGATTGGGACTAGCAGACAATGAGCAGTTCTTC
TRBV6-5	TRBJ1-2	TRBD1	-	CASSYYRGYGYTF	TGTGCCAGCAGTTACTACAGGGGGTATGGCTACACCTTC
TRBV13	TRBJ1-1	-	-	CASSFNPGTTTEAFF	TGTGCCAGCAGCTTCAATCCCGGGACAACAACTGAAGCTTTCTTT
TRBV1	TRBJ2-7	-	once	CTSSEESWRSTYEQYF	TGCACCAGCAGCGAAGAGAGCTGGAGAAGTACGTACGAGCAGTACTTC
TRBV10-2	TRBJ2-1	TRBD2	-	CASSESQAGVLAYNEQFF	TGCGCCAGCAGTGAGTCGCAAGCGGGAGTCCTCGCCTACAATGAGCAGTTCTTC
TRBV11-2	TRBJ2-1	-	-	CASSPSPRAHEQFF	TGTGCCAGCAGCCCCAGCCCCAGGGCCCATGAGCAGTTCTTC
TRBV18	TRBJ2-1	-	-	CASSPQGVNEQFF	TGTGCCAGCTCACCACAGGGGGTCAATGAGCAGTTCTTC
TRBV19	TRBJ2-7	-	-	CASSIADSNYEQYF	TGTGCCAGTAGTATCGCCGACAGTAACTACGAGCAGTACTTC
TRBV9	TRBJ1-6	-	-	CASSDPQGRSPLHF	TGTGCCAGCAGCGACCCTCAGGGGAGATCACCCCTCCACTTT
TRBV10-3	TRBJ1-4	TRBD1	-	CASCRDRNEKLFF	TGTGCCTCATGCCGGGACAGAAATGAAAAACTGTTTTTT
TRBV2	TRBJ2-1	-	-	CASKKDRGGNNEQFF	TGTGCCAGCAAAAAAGACAGGGGAGGGAACAATGAGCAGTTCTTC
TRBV2	TRBJ1-1	-	-	CASSSQGGMNTEAFF	TGTGCCAGCAGTTCCCAGGGAGGGATGAACACTGAAGCTTTCTTT
TRBV9	TRBJ2-1	TRBD2	-	CASSVVGLAGANEQFF	TGTGCCAGCAGCGTAGTTGGGCTAGCGGGAGCGAATGAGCAGTTCTTC
TRBV19	TRBJ2-7	-	-	CASSLRSHYEQYF	TGTGCCAGTAGTCTTCGGTCCCACTACGAGCAGTACTTC
TRBV28	TRBJ1-2	TRBD1	-	CASSTGQGYGYTF	TGTGCCAGCAGCACGGGACAGGGGTATGGCTACACCTTC
TRBV19	TRBJ1-1	-	-	CASNRQSWNTEAFF	TGTGCCAGTAACCGACAGTCGTGGAACACTGAAGCTTTCTTT
TRBV9	TRBJ2-1	TRBD2	once	CASSDRRGGYNEQFF	TGTGCCAGCAGCGACCGGCGGGGGGGATACAATGAGCAGTTCTTC
TRBV12-3/TRBV12-4	TRBJ1-1	-	-	CASTIQENTEAFF	TGTGCCAGCACCATACAGGAGAACACTGAAGCTTTCTTT
TRBV4-2	TRBJ2-1	TRBD2	-	CASSQTGTSSYNEQFF	TGTGCCAGCAGCCAAACCGGGACTAGCTCCTACAATGAGCAGTTCTTC
TRBV3-1/TRBV3-2	TRBJ2-6	-	-	CASSHAEGSISGANVLTF	TGTGCCAGCAGCCATGCCGAGGGTTCGATCTCTGGGGCCAACGTCCTGACTTTC
TRBV6-1	TRBJ1-1	-	-	CASSEGRVGTEAFF	TGTGCCAGCAGTGAAGGCAGGGTCGGGACTGAAGCTTTCTTT
TRBV28	TRBJ1-1	TRBD1	-	CASSGTENTEAFF	TGTGCCAGCAGCGGGACAGAGAACACTGAAGCTTTCTTT
TRBV9	TRBJ1-2	TRBD1	-	CASSVVGQGAQGYTF	TGTGCCAGCAGCGTAGTGGGACAGGGGGCGCAGGGCTACACCTTC
TRBV7-2	TRBJ2-5	TRBD1	few	CASSLGTTGAKETQYF	TGTGCCAGCAGCTTAGGGACCACAGGGGCCAAAGAGACCCAGTACTTC
TRBV6-8	TRBJ1-6	-	-	CASSPSTGGSPLHF	TGTGCCAGCAGCCCCTCAACCGGGGGGTCACCCCTCCACTTT
TRBV11-3	TRBJ1-3	-	-	CASSSGGWGAGNTIYF	TGTGCCAGCAGCTCCGGAGGTTGGGGGGCTGGAAACACCATATATTTT
TRBV5-1	TRBJ2-1	-	-	CASSVVGGVSSYNEQFF	TGCGCCAGCAGCGTGGTAGGAGGGGTGAGCTCCTACAATGAGCAGTTCTTC
TRBV27	TRBJ2-7	-	once	CASSFRGGSFEQYF	TGTGCCAGCAGTTTTAGGGGCGGTTCGTTCGAGCAGTACTTC
TRBV28	TRBJ1-2	-	-	CASRLDTASGYGYTF	TGTGCCAGCAGACTGGACACAGCCTCAGGGTATGGCTACACCTTC
TRBV19	TRBJ2-6	-	-	CASSQRTAESSGANVLTF	TGTGCCAGTAGTCAGAGGACAGCCGAGAGCTCTGGGGCCAACGTCCTGACTTTC
TRBV6-5	TRBJ2-2	-	-	CASSKQQGNTGELFF	TGTGCCAGCAGCAAACAACAGGGTAACACCGGGGAGCTGTTTTTT
TRBV2	TRBJ1-1	-	-	CASSQEDTEAFF	TGTGCCAGCAGTCAGGAGGACACTGAAGCTTTCTTT
TRBV11-2	TRBJ2-2	-	-	CASRSFRTSNTGELFF	TGTGCCAGCAGGTCCTTCAGGACATCGAACACCGGGGAGCTGTTTTTT
TRBV4-1	TRBJ1-6	TRBD1	few	CASSPRTGEDNSPLHF	TGCGCCAGCAGCCCACGGACAGGGGAGGACAATTCACCCCTCCACTTT
TRBV6-5	TRBJ2-2	TRBD1	-	CASRGDRLGELFF	TGTGCCAGCAGAGGGGACAGGCTGGGGGAGCTGTTTTTT
TRBV10-2	TRBJ1-2	TRBD1	-	CASSEPGQGGFYGYTF	TGCGCCAGCAGTGAGCCGGGACAGGGCGGGTTCTATGGCTACACCTTC
TRBV5-1	TRBJ1-1	-	-	CASSLKQNTEAFF	TGCGCCAGCAGCTTGAAACAGAACACTGAAGCTTTCTTT
TRBV6-5	TRBJ2-2	-	-	CASTNTGELFF	TGTGCCAGCACTAACACCGGGGAGCTGTTTTTT
TRBV4-1	TRBJ2-5	-	-	CASSSIETQYF	TGCGCCAGCAGCTCTATCGAGACCCAGTACTTC